The clone carrying this TCR beta chain has just a few counts. Its matching antigen is unknown. The TCR cDNA carried a universal primer site and UMIs from 5'RACE template switching. TCRdb reprocessed the 5' RACE reads with MiXCR, giving one entry per CDR3 protein. Of 200,000 to 250,000 distinct CDR3 sequences listed, approximately 3% were seen once; the top ten hold roughly 3.2%. Trimming took off 1 base at V and 1 base at J, with 9 bases between the two ends. CDR3 length: 14 residues. In germline, CDR1 is SGDLS, CDR2 YYNGEE. These data come from a study of T cells after yellow fever vaccination. Study-wide results and limits: Booster sampling recovered most clones from primary vaccination (around 97% CD4, roughly 90% CD8). The secondary T-cell response peaked on day 5, not day 15, but was weaker. FACS-sorted repertoires could harbor abundant contaminating bulk-population clonotypes.

The source was CD4+ T cells sorted from PBMCs, collected 10 days after the yellow fever booster vaccination. The TCR sequence derives from a man aged 18 to 29 who received the YFV17D yellow fever vaccine. The J gene is TRBJ2-7, the V gene TRBV9; D gene unclear. As DNA, the CDR3 is TGTGCCAGCAGCGTAAACCCTGATTCCTACGAGCAGTACGTC. Protein: CASSVNPDSYEQYV.